The 22 T cell receptor beta chains given below trace back to one sample, sequenced in a study of T cell repertoires and HLA-DP antigens. This table comes from immunoSEQ multiplex PCR, and its TCRdb copy is limited to in-frame clones, with some not included. The sample lists around 100,000 clones, 92% occurring once. These receptors have no identified antigens. The sequenced material came from CD4+ T cells from PBMCs. The receptor set was obtained from a woman under 30 in good health and CMV-seronegative.

The chain is built from TRBV5-1 and TRBJ2-3; possibly TRBD2 for D (6 bases). CDR3 length: 14 residues. V lost 0 bases and J lost 8, with 13 bases in between. Germline V CDR1 and CDR2: SGHRS, YFSETQ. CDR3 sequence: CASSLDSVGGTQYF. The DNA for the CDR3 is TGCGCCAGCAGCTTGGATTCAGTGGGGGGTACGCAGTATTTT. Variable domain in full (rest from reference TRBV5-1 and TRBJ2-3): KAGVTQTPRYLIKTRGQQVTLSCSPISGHRSVSWYQQTPGQGLQFLFEYFSETQRNKGNFPGRFSGRQFSNSRSEMNVSTLELGDSALYLCASSLDSVGGTQYFGPGTRLTVL.

The chain uses TRBV6-5 and TRBJ1-1; TRBD1 matches at 9 bases. Germline V CDR1 and CDR2: MNHEY, SVGAGI. V lost 6 bases, J lost 6 bases, and 8 bases stayed unmatched. This CDR3 spans 14 amino acids. The CDR3 sequence: CASSRLQGAPEAFF. In DNA form, the CDR3 reads TGTGCCAGCAGCCGACTACAGGGGGCTCCTGAAGCTTTCTTT.

The rearrangement links TRBV28 to TRBJ2-5; D gene ambiguous. Germline-derived CDR1 and CDR2 are MDHEN and SYDVKM. V was trimmed by 6 bases and J by 2 bases, leaving 22 bases between them. The CDR3 is made up of 17 amino acids. The CDR3 DNA is TGTGCCAGCAGGCCTAGACCTACCGCCGGTTCGCAAGAGACCCAGTACTTC. Translated, it gives CASRPRPTAGSQETQYF.

This clone was counted once. The V call is TRBV19, the J call TRBJ1-2; TRBD1 matches at 8 bases. V lost 6 bases to trimming and J lost 4 bases; unmatched junction nucleotides: 7. The germline V gene has CDR1 LNHDA and CDR2 SQIVND (reference sequence). There are 14 residues in the CDR3. The DNA for the CDR3 is TGTGCCAGTAGGTCCGGCGACAGGGGCTATGGCTACACCTTC. The encoded protein is CASRSGDRGYGYTF.

This rearrangement joins TRBV21-1 to TRBJ2-1; the D segment call TRBD2 is taken from the table without a DNA check. TRBV21-1 is designated a pseudogene. CDR3 length: 15 amino acids. CDR3 sequence: CASKTSYTSYNEQFF. CDR3 sequence (DNA): TGTGCCAGCAAGACTAGCTACACTTCCTACAATGAGCAGTTCTTC.

The chain combines TRBV9 with TRBJ2-3; D is uncertain. Trimming removed 1 base from V and 6 bases from J, with 9 bases in between. CDR3 length equals 13 residues. The germline V gene has CDR1 SGDLS and CDR2 YYNGEE. CDR3 sequence: CASSVFKQDTQYF. The CDR3 bases are TGTGCCAGCAGCGTATTTAAGCAGGATACGCAGTATTTT. Complete variable domain (other parts from reference TRBV9 and TRBJ2-3): DSGVTQTPKHLITATGQRVTLRCSPRSGDLSVYWYQQSLDQGLQFLIQYYNGEERAKGNILERFSAQQFPDLHSELNLSSLELGDSALYFCASSVFKQDTQYFGPGTRLTVL.

The rearrangement joins TRBV28 to TRBJ2-7; D ambiguous. The CDR3 loop spans 13 amino acids. V was shortened by 3 bases and J by 6 bases, with 12 bases between the two germline ends. Per germline, CDR1 MDHEN and CDR2 SYDVKM. The DNA of the CDR3 is TGTGCCAGCAGTTTCCCTGTTACCGGCGAGCAGTACGTC. As protein: CASSFPVTGEQYV.

V gene TRBV27 combines with J gene TRBJ1-1; D is unresolved. This CDR3 spans 17 amino acids. Looked up from germline, CDR1 is MNHEY and CDR2 is SMNVEV (reference sequence). Trimming removed 1 base at V and 7 bases at J, with 22 bases between. The CDR3 sequence is CASSLYGSLTRVGEAFF. For the CDR3, the DNA is TGTGCCAGCAGTTTATATGGCAGCCTAACGCGGGTGGGTGAAGCTTTCTTT.

The chain recombines TRBV5-1 with TRBJ2-3; possible D gene TRBD1, 6 bases. V lost 7 bases and J 0 bases, leaving 15 bases between the germline ends. In germline, CDR1 is SGHRS, CDR2 YFSETQ. The CDR3 runs to 15 residues. The CDR3 loop is CASRLGTLSTDTQYF. CDR3 coding DNA: TGCGCCAGCCGGTTAGGGACATTGAGCACAGATACGCAGTATTTT. Full variable domain (remainder filled in from reference TRBV5-1 and TRBJ2-3): KAGVTQTPRYLIKTRGQQVTLSCSPISGHRSVSWYQQTPGQGLQFLFEYFSETQRNKGNFPGRFSGRQFSNSRSEMNVSTLELGDSALYLCASRLGTLSTDTQYFGPGTRLTVL.

CDR3 in amino acids: CASSPNSGGGYEQYV. CDR3 DNA sequence: TGTGCCAGCTCACCGAATAGCGGGGGGGGCTACGAGCAGTACGTC. The genes are TRBV18 and TRBJ2-7, with 11 bases that match TRBD2. CDR3 length: 15 amino acids. V lost 3 bases to trimming and J lost 3 bases; unmatched junction nucleotides: 4. The germline V gene encodes CDR1 KGHSH and CDR2 LQKENI.

V gene TRBV5-1 combines with J gene TRBJ2-5; 11 bases match TRBD2. The germline CDR1 and CDR2 sequences are SGHRS and YFSETQ. This CDR3 spans 15 amino acids. J lost 4 bases, V lost 3 bases, and 5 bases had no gene match. Here the CDR3 reads CASSWGGTSGETQYF. The DNA for the CDR3 is TGCGCCAGCAGCTGGGGCGGGACTAGCGGAGAGACCCAGTACTTC.

V is TRBV27 and J is TRBJ2-2; D perhaps matches TRBD1 (6 bases). The CDR3 loop spans 16 amino acids. The V gene's germline CDR1 is MNHEY and CDR2 SMNVEV (reference sequence). The V end was cut by 6 bases, the J end by 2 bases, with 16 bases between. The CDR3 bases are TGTGCCAGCAGCAGCAACAGGGTTCCAAACACCGGGGAGCTGTTTTTT. Protein: CASSSNRVPNTGELFF.

V is TRBV6-6 and J is TRBJ2-5, with 11 positions matching TRBD1. V shed 6 bases, J shed 5 bases, and the junction held 8 bases outside the gene matches. This CDR3 is built from 15 residues. Germline values: CDR1 MNHNY, CDR2 SVGAGI (reference sequence). The CDR3 coding sequence is TGTGCCAGCAGCCGCGGACAGGGGGCGGGGGAGACCCAGTACTTC. Amino acid sequence: CASSRGQGAGETQYF.

CDR3 sequence: CAIRPGLSQKETQYF. CDR3 DNA: TGTGCCATCAGACCGGGACTCAGCCAAAAAGAGACCCAGTACTTC. The chain joins TRBV10-3 to TRBJ2-5, with D perhaps TRBD2 (6 bases). The germline V and J ends were trimmed by 6 bases and 3 bases, with 17 bases remaining between them. This CDR3 comprises 15 residues. Germline V gene lookup returns CDR1 ENHRY and CDR2 SYGVKD.

The rearrangement joins TRBV7-2 to TRBJ2-2; TRBD1 is a possible D gene (6 bases). V shed 4 bases and J shed 4 bases, with 25 bases lying between them. Per the germline V gene, CDR1 is SGHTA and CDR2 is FQGNSA. The CDR3 is 19 residues long. The CDR3 is CASSYNPLQGPSGTGELFF. The CDR3 coding sequence is TGTGCCAGCAGCTATAACCCCCTCCAGGGGCCCTCGGGCACCGGGGAGCTGTTTTTT.

The chain carries TRBV5-4 and TRBJ2-5; TRBD2 agrees at 16 bases. Unmatched junction bases numbered 4, after V lost 1 base and J lost 4 bases. Germline V lookup: CDR1 SGHNT, CDR2 YYREEE (reference sequence). This CDR3 is built from 17 residues. The CDR3 sequence is CASSLWGTSGRAETQYF. The DNA of the CDR3 is TGTGCCAGCAGCTTGTGGGGGACTAGCGGGAGGGCAGAGACCCAGTACTTC.

This clone appeared a single time. The CDR3 here is CASSIGSQANTGELFF. The CDR3 DNA reads TGTGCCAGCAGCATAGGGAGTCAGGCGAACACCGGGGAGCTGTTTTTT. The chain combines TRBV7-8 with TRBJ2-2; TRBD2 is a possible D gene (5 bases). Germline V gene data show CDR1 as SGHVS and CDR2 as FQNEAQ. The V and J ends lost 5 bases and 0 bases respectively, with 13 bases between them. This CDR3 has 16 residues.

The rearrangement links TRBV14 to TRBJ1-2, with D unclear. Germline V CDR1 and CDR2: SGHDN, FVKESK. The germline V and J ends were trimmed by 6 bases and 2 bases, with 4 bases remaining between them. The CDR3 extends over 11 amino acids. The CDR3 sequence is CASRGNYGYTF. For the CDR3, the DNA is TGTGCCAGCAGAGGGAACTATGGCTACACCTTC.

DNA of the CDR3: TGTGCCAGCAGCTTTCGGATCATGAACACTGAAGCTTTCTTT. It translates to CASSFRIMNTEAFF. The rearrangement joins TRBV7-8 to TRBJ1-1; D is ambiguous. Trimming removed 3 bases from V and 0 bases from J, with 8 bases in between. Germline V lookup: CDR1 SGHVS, CDR2 FQNEAQ. This CDR3 has 14 residues.

This clone was observed a few times. The chain joins TRBV2 to TRBJ1-5, with D possibly matching TRBD1 (6 bases). This CDR3 contains 14 residues. V gave up 6 bases and J gave up 7 bases, with 16 bases separating them. Germline loops: CDR1 SNHLY, CDR2 FYNNEI. CDR3 nucleotides: TGTGCCAGCAGACCCCAGGGGAAGGAGCAGCCCCAGCATTTT. Encoded protein: CASRPQGKEQPQHF.

The chain joins TRBV7-3 to TRBJ2-2, with D tentatively TRBD1 (6 bases). Germline CDR1 and CDR2: SGHTA and FQGTGA. CDR3 length: 15 amino acids. The V gene lost 5 bases and the J gene lost 4 bases, with 14 bases spanning the gap. The CDR3, as DNA: TGTGCCAGCAGCCCCAGGGGTGGGATCACCGGGGAGCTGTTTTTT. The encoded protein is CASSPRGGITGELFF.

This clone was counted once. The chain couples TRBV21-1 to TRBJ2-3; TRBD2 reflects the table's D call only, with no check against the DNA. TRBV21-1 counts as a pseudogene. The CDR3 spans 15 residues. The CDR3 bases are TGTGCCAGCAGCAACCCGAAGAGGAGCACAGATACGCAGTATTTT. It codes for CASSNPKRSTDTQYF.